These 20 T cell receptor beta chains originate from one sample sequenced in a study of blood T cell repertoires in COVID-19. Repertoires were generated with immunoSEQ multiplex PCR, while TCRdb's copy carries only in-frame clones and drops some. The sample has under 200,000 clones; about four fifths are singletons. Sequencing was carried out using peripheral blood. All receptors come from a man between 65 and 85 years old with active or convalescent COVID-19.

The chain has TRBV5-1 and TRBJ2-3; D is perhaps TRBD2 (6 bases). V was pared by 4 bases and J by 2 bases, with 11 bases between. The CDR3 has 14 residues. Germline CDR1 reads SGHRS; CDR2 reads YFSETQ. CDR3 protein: CASSPGLITDTQYF. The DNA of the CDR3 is TGCGCCAGCAGCCCAGGACTAATCACAGATACGCAGTATTTT. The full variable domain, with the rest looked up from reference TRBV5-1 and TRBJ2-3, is KAGVTQTPRYLIKTRGQQVTLSCSPISGHRSVSWYQQTPGQGLQFLFEYFSETQRNKGNFPGRFSGRQFSNSRSEMNVSTLELGDSALYLCASSPGLITDTQYFGPGTRLTVL.

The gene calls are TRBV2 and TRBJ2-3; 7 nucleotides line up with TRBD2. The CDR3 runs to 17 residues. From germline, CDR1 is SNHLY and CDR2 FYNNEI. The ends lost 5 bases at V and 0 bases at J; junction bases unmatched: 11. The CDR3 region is CASSFQSGGTSTDTQYF. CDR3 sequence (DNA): TGTGCCAGCAGTTTCCAGTCGGGGGGAACTAGCACAGATACGCAGTATTTT.

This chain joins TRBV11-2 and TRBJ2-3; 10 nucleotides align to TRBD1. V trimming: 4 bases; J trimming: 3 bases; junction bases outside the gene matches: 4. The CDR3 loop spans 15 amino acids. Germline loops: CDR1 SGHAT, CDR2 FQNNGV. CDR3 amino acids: CASSWSGQGTDTQYF. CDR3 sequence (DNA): TGTGCCAGCAGCTGGTCGGGACAGGGGACAGATACGCAGTATTTT.

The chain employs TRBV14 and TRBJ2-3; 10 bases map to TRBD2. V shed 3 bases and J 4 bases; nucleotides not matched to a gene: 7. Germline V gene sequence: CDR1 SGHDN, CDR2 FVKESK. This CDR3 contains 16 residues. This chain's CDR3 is CASSHIAGGVADTQYF. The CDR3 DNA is TGTGCCAGCAGCCACATAGCGGGAGGAGTGGCAGATACGCAGTATTTT.

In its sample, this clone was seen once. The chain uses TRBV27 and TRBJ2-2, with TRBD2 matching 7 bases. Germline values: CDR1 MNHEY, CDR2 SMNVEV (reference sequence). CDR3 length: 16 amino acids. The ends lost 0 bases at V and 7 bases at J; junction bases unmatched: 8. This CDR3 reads CASSLSRGGPVGELFF. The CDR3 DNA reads TGTGCCAGCAGTTTATCCCGGGGAGGGCCCGTCGGGGAGCTGTTTTTT.

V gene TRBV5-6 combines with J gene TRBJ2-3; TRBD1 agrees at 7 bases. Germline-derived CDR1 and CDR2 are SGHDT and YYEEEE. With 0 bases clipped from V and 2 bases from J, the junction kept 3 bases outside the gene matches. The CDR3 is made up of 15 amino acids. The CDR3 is CASSLAGTATDTQYF. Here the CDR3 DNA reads TGTGCCAGCAGCTTGGCCGGGACAGCCACAGATACGCAGTATTTT.

The CDR3 here is CASGPLTGGTEAFF. The DNA for the CDR3 is TGTGCTAGTGGTCCTTTGACAGGGGGCACTGAAGCTTTCTTT. The chain has TRBV12-5 and TRBJ1-1; 9 positions match TRBD1. The CDR3 is 14 residues long. Germline V gene lookup returns CDR1 LGHNT and CDR2 FRNRAP. The J segment lost 4 bases and the V segment lost 5 bases, leaving 5 bases of the junction unmatched.

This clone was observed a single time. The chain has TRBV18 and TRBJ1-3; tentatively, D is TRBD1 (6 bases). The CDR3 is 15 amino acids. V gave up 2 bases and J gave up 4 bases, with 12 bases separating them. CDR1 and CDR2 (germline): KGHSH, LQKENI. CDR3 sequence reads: CASSPSQGRGNTIYF. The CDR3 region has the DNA TGTGCCAGCTCACCATCACAGGGACGAGGAAACACCATATATTTT.

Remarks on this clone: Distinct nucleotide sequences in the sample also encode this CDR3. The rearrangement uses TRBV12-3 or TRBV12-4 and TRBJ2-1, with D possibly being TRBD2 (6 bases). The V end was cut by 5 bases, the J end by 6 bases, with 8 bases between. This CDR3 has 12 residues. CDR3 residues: CASSPTSNEQFF. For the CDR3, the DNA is TGTGCCAGCAGTCCGACTAGCAATGAGCAGTTCTTC.

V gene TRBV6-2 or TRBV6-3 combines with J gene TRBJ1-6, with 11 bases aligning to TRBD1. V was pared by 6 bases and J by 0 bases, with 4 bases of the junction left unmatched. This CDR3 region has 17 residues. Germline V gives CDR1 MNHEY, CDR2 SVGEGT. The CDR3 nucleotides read TGTGCCAGCAGCTCTGGGACAGGGGGCTCCTATAATTCACCCCTCCACTTT. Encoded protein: CASSSGTGGSYNSPLHF.

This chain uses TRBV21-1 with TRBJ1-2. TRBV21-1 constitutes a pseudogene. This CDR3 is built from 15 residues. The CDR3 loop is CASPRGGRENYGYTF. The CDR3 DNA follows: TGTGCCAGCCCCCGGGGCGGGAGGGAAAACTATGGCTACACCTTC.

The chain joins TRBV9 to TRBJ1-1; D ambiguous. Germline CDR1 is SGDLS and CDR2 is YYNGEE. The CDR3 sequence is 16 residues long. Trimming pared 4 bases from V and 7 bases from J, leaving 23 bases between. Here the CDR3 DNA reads TGTGCCAGCAGCCCCCATACTTCCGCAGGCCAAGGTGAAGCTTTCTTT. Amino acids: CASSPHTSAGQGEAFF. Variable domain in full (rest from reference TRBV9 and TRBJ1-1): DSGVTQTPKHLITATGQRVTLRCSPRSGDLSVYWYQQSLDQGLQFLIQYYNGEERAKGNILERFSAQQFPDLHSELNLSSLELGDSALYFCASSPHTSAGQGEAFFGQGTRLTVV.

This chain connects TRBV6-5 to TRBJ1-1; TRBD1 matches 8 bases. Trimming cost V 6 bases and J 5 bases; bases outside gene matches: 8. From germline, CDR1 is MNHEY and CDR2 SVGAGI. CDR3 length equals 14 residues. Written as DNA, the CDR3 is TGTGCCAGCAGCTACAGACAGGGGCAAACTGAAGCTTTCTTT. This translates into CASSYRQGQTEAFF.

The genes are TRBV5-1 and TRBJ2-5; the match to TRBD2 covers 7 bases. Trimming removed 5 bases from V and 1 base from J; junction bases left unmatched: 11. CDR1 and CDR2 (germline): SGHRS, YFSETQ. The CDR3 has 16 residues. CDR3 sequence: CASSRGPGGLQETQYF. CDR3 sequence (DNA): TGCGCCAGCAGTCGGGGTCCGGGAGGACTCCAAGAGACCCAGTACTTC.

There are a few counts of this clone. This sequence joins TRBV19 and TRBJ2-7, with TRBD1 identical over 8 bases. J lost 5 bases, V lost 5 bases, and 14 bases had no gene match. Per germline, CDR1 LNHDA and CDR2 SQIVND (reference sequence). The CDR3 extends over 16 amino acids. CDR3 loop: CASSLTFRDRFHEQYF. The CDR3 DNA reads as TGTGCCAGTAGTCTCACCTTCCGGGACAGGTTCCACGAGCAGTACTTC. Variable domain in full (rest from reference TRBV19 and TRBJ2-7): DGGITQSPKYLFRKEGQNVTLSCEQNLNHDAMYWYRQDPGQGLRLIYYSQIVNDFQKGDIAEGYSVSREKKESFPLTVTSAQKNPTAFYLCASSLTFRDRFHEQYFGPGTRLTVT.

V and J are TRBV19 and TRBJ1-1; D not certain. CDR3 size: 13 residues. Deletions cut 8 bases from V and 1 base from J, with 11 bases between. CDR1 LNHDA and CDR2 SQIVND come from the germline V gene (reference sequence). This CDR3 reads CASRTSGNTEAFF. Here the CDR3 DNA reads TGTGCCAGTCGCACCTCGGGGAACACTGAAGCTTTCTTT.

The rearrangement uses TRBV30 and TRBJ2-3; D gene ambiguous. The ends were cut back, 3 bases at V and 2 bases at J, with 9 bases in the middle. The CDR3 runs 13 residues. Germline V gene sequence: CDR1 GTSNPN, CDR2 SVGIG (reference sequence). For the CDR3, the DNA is TGTGCCTGGAGCTACCGGTTCACAGATACGCAGTATTTT. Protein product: CAWSYRFTDTQYF.

The CDR3 region is CASSTSGSRNIQYF. DNA for the CDR3: TGTGCCAGTAGTACAAGCGGGAGTCGAAACATTCAGTACTTC. The chain employs TRBV19 and TRBJ2-4; 8 nucleotides line up with TRBD2. The CDR3 has 14 amino acids. The germline V gene has CDR1 LNHDA and CDR2 SQIVND (reference sequence). Trimming cost V 4 bases and J 6 bases; bases outside gene matches: 5.

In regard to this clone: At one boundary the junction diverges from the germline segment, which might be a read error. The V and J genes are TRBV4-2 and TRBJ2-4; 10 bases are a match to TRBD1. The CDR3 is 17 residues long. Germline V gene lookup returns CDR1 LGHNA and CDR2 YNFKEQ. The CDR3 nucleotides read TGTGCCAGCAGCGAAGAACCGGGACAGGGGGCCAAAAACATTCAGTACTTC. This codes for CASSEEPGQGAKNIQYF.

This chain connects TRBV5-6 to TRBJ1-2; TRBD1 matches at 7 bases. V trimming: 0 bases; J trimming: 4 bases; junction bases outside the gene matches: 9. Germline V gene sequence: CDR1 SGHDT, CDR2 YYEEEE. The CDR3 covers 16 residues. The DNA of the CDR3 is TGTGCCAGCAGCTTGGGGCAGGGGGAGCTGGGCTATGGCTACACCTTC. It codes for CASSLGQGELGYGYTF.